What follows are 21 T cell receptor beta chains derived from one specimen sequenced in a study of a mutant IDH1 vaccine in newly diagnosed glioma (dated by TCRdb to the early 2020s). The time point label of this sample denotes: baseline, week 1 (first vaccination visit). This sample's treatment or condition label indicates: pre-vaccination baseline after standard-of-care therapy. Library method: the immunoSEQ multiplex PCR assay. Sourced from immuneACCESS, this table was stored by TCRdb with only in-frame sequences that have V and J called. A share of the clones is absent; for the studies checked, an unresolved V gene accounts for under half, and the remainder has no known explanation. Here the sample has 80,000 to 100,000 clones; over 70% occur a single time. The ten most abundant clones make up 4.5% to 5.5% of the sample. Source: PBMCs, taken from a glioma patient treated with radiotherapy, temozolomide or both. Receptors were obtained from a middle-aged man with glioma. Some clones in this sample may be carry-over from other donors' samples.

This chain links TRBV2 with TRBJ2-2, with D perhaps TRBD1 (6 bases). The CDR3 consists of 14 residues. V was pared by 6 bases and J by 2 bases, with 10 bases between. Germline V lookup: CDR1 SNHLY, CDR2 FYNNEI. CDR3 sequence (DNA): TGTGCCAGCAGCCTACAGGGAAACACCGGGGAGCTGTTTTTT. Translation gives CASSLQGNTGELFF.

This clone was recorded a few times. The J gene is TRBJ1-1, the V gene TRBV18; 11 bases are a match to TRBD1. From germline, CDR1 is KGHSH and CDR2 LQKENI. CDR3 size: 16 residues. The trim removed 3 bases at V and 3 bases at J, leaving 6 bases unmatched. The CDR3 DNA reads as TGTGCCAGCTCACCCCGGACAGGGGGCAGGCACACTGAAGCTTTCTTT. Translation: CASSPRTGGRHTEAFF.

This clone was counted ten times or more. V and J are TRBV6-5 and TRBJ1-5, with D unclear. CDR1 and CDR2 from the germline V gene are MNHEY and SVGAGI. CDR3 length equals 14 residues. The V gene lost 0 bases and the J gene lost 6 bases, with 9 bases spanning the gap. The CDR3: CASSYSMFGQPQHF. CDR3 sequence (DNA): TGTGCCAGCAGTTACTCGATGTTTGGTCAGCCCCAGCATTTT.

J is TRBJ2-3 and V is TRBV5-1; 12 bases map to TRBD2. The junction had 8 bases not matched to a gene; V was cut back by 0 bases and J by 3 bases. CDR1 and CDR2 (germline): SGHRS, YFSETQ. This CDR3 is built from 18 residues. CDR3 DNA sequence: TGCGCCAGCAGCTTGGTGCCCTCTAGCGGGGGGGCGACAGATACGCAGTATTTT. This sequence encodes CASSLVPSSGGATDTQYF.

The chain joins TRBV7-6 to TRBJ1-2; the D gene is possibly TRBD1 (5 bases). This CDR3 spans 13 amino acids. The V end lost 5 bases, the J end lost 2 bases, and 9 bases lay between the germline ends. Germline CDR1 SGHVS, CDR2 FNYEAQ. The DNA of the CDR3 is TGTGCCAGCAGCCTACAGGAAAACTATGGCTACACCTTC. This sequence encodes CASSLQENYGYTF.

The chain combines TRBV11-1 with TRBJ1-1; D might be TRBD1 (5 bases). The CDR3 covers 14 residues. Germline V gene sequence: CDR1 SGHAT, CDR2 FQDESV (reference sequence). V lost 0 bases, J lost 7 bases, and 12 bases lay in between. CDR3 bases: TGTGCCAGCAGCTTAGCGGGGGTTGGGGTTGAAGCTTTCTTT. Translated, it gives CASSLAGVGVEAFF.

The rearrangement uses TRBV7-9 and TRBJ2-3; 9 positions match TRBD2. Germline CDR1 SEHNR, CDR2 FQNEAQ (reference sequence). Germline trimming cut 3 bases from V and 2 bases from J; bases unmatched to any gene: 12. There are 18 residues in the CDR3. The CDR3 reads CASSFGAGGNGNTDTQYF. The DNA for the CDR3 is TGTGCCAGCAGCTTTGGAGCGGGGGGCAACGGGAACACAGATACGCAGTATTTT.

The V call is TRBV25-1, the J call TRBJ2-2, with D perhaps TRBD2 (6 bases). The CDR3 contains 15 residues. V lost 6 bases, J lost 8 bases, and 19 bases lay in between. Germline V CDR1 and CDR2: MGHDK, SYGVNS. CDR3 nucleotides: TGTGCCAGCAGAGAACTGGGAACGGGGGTTGGGGAGCTGTTTTTT. Residues: CASRELGTGVGELFF.

This chain uses TRBV5-1 with TRBJ1-4; tentative D call: TRBD1 (6 bases). The CDR3 runs 14 residues. V dropped 0 bases and J dropped 12 bases, with 15 bases sitting between them. Germline V gene sequence: CDR1 SGHRS, CDR2 YFSETQ. CDR3 sequence reads: CASSLDQPGEQLFF. Here the CDR3 DNA reads TGCGCCAGCAGCTTGGACCAACCAGGGGAACAACTGTTTTTT.

V and J are TRBV6-4 and TRBJ2-3; D possibly matches TRBD1 or TRBD2 (6 bases each). The CDR3 loop spans 15 amino acids. V was cut by 4 bases and J by 4 bases, with 15 bases left in between. Germline loops: CDR1 MRHNA, CDR2 SNTAGT. The CDR3 loop reads CASSVRGGSSDTQYF. CDR3 in DNA: TGTGCCAGCAGTGTCAGAGGGGGGAGCTCAGATACGCAGTATTTT.

The chain uses TRBV7-9 and TRBJ2-2, with D maybe TRBD1 (6 bases). This CDR3 comprises 13 residues. With 4 bases removed from V and 7 bases from J, the gap between germline ends came to 10 bases. CDR1 is SEHNR and CDR2 is FQNEAQ in the germline V gene (reference sequence). CDR3 amino acids: CASSYREIGELFF. The CDR3 nucleotides are TGTGCCAGCAGCTACAGGGAGATCGGGGAGCTGTTTTTT.

This clone was observed a handful of times. V gene TRBV7-9 combines with J gene TRBJ1-6, with 9 positions matching TRBD1. This CDR3 has 14 amino acids. CDR1 and CDR2 (germline): SEHNR, FQNEAQ (reference sequence). V shed 6 bases, J shed 10 bases, and the junction held 7 bases outside the gene matches. The CDR3 sequence is CASRKQGAESPLHF. CDR3 nucleotides: TGTGCCAGCAGGAAACAGGGGGCGGAATCACCCCTCCACTTT.

This sequence joins TRBV5-5 and TRBJ1-1; 7 bases are a match to TRBD1. Looked up from germline, CDR1 is SGHKS and CDR2 is YYEKEE (reference sequence). The CDR3 has 14 residues. J lost 4 bases, V lost 4 bases, and 7 bases had no gene match. The chain's CDR3 is CASSVGDSSTEAFF. The CDR3 region has the DNA TGTGCCAGCAGCGTTGGGGACAGTTCCACTGAAGCTTTCTTT.

This clone was recorded many times. The chain links TRBV15 to TRBJ2-6, with 8 bases identical to TRBD1. This CDR3 contains 19 residues. Germline CDR1 reads LNHNV; CDR2 reads YYDKDF (reference sequence). V trimming: 3 bases; J trimming: 0 bases; junction bases outside the gene matches: 10. CDR3 DNA: TGTGCCACCAGCAGCAGTGGACAGGGAGGCCTCTCTGGGGCCAACGTCCTGACTTTC. This codes for CATSSSGQGGLSGANVLTF.

The V and J genes are TRBV11-3 and TRBJ2-2; D perhaps matches TRBD2 (7 bases). Trimming took 3 bases from V and 6 from J, leaving 14 bases between them. Germline V CDR1 and CDR2: SGHNT, YENEEA. The CDR3 runs 15 residues. The CDR3 DNA sequence: TGTGCCAGCAGCTTGGGTGGGGGGGCGGCCGGGGAGCTGTTTTTT. Translating it yields CASSLGGGAAGELFF.

This clone came up once. This sample includes further DNA sequences coding for the same CDR3. The J gene is TRBJ1-4, the V gene TRBV29-1, with TRBD1 as a possible D gene (5 bases). The germline V gene has CDR1 SQVTM and CDR2 ANQGSEA. The CDR3 extends over 12 amino acids. The germline V and J ends were trimmed by 4 bases and 8 bases, with 11 bases remaining between them. The CDR3: CSVGPGREKLFF. The CDR3 coding sequence is TGCAGCGTTGGCCCAGGGCGGGAAAAACTGTTTTTT.

The chain has TRBV12-5 and TRBJ2-5, with D perhaps given as TRBD1 or TRBD2 (5 bases each). The CDR3 extends over 14 amino acids. V dropped 2 bases and J dropped 5 bases, with 12 bases sitting between them. Germline lookup yields CDR1 LGHNT and CDR2 FRNRAP. The CDR3 region has the DNA TGTGCTAGTGGTTTGACCGGGGCGAGGGAGACCCAGTACTTC. Encoded protein: CASGLTGARETQYF.

The chain couples TRBV18 to TRBJ1-3; 7 bases match TRBD1. V lost 4 bases to trimming and J lost 0 bases; unmatched junction nucleotides: 3. There are 15 residues in the CDR3. Germline CDR1 and CDR2: KGHSH and LQKENI. This CDR3 reads CASSRDSTSGNTIYF. CDR3 DNA: TGTGCCAGCTCACGGGACAGTACCTCTGGAAACACCATATATTTT.

The chain carries TRBV30 and TRBJ1-1; D is possibly TRBD1 (6 bases). CDR1 is GTSNPN and CDR2 is SVGIG in the germline V gene (reference sequence). V was trimmed by 3 bases and J by 10 bases, leaving 12 bases between them. This CDR3 is 11 amino acids long. DNA of the CDR3: TGTGCCTGGAGGAAAGACAGGCTAGCTTTCTTT. This translates into CAWRKDRLAFF.

This clone was seen just once. This chain connects TRBV5-6 to TRBJ1-2; no clear D gene. V was clipped by 2 bases and J by 2 bases, with 7 bases between them. This CDR3 comprises 13 residues. Per germline, CDR1 SGHDT and CDR2 YYEEEE. The CDR3 here is CASSFSGNYGYTF. CDR3 coding DNA: TGTGCCAGCAGCTTTAGTGGAAACTATGGCTACACCTTC.

The rearrangement joins TRBV5-1 to TRBJ2-5; TRBD1 matches 7 bases. Germline V lookup: CDR1 SGHRS, CDR2 YFSETQ. This CDR3 comprises 13 residues. The J segment lost 1 base and the V segment lost 7 bases, leaving 4 bases of the junction unmatched. The CDR3: CASRDRAQETQYF. CDR3 coding DNA: TGCGCCAGCCGAGACAGGGCCCAAGAGACCCAGTACTTC.